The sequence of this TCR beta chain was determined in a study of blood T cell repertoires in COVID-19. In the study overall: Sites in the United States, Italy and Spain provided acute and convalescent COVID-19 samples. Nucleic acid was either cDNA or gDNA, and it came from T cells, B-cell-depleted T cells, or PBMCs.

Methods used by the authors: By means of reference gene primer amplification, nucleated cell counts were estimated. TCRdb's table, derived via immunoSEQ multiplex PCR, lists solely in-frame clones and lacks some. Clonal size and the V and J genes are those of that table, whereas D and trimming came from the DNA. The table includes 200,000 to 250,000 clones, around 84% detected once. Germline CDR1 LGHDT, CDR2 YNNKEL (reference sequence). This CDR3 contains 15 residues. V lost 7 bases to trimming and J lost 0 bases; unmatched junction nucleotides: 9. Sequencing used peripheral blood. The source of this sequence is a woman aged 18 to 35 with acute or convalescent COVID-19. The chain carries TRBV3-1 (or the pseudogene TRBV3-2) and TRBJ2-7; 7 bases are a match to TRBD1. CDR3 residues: CASIPGQPNSYEQYF. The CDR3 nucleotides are TGTGCCAGCATCCCGGGACAGCCTAACTCCTACGAGCAGTACTTC.